The 2 T cell receptor beta chains below all came from one sample that was sequenced in a study of post-analysis software for immune sequencing data. The authors incorporated unique molecular identifiers into the TCR beta cDNA libraries. TCRdb independently ran MiXCR on the PCR reads; one entry per CDR3 protein. The table has about 160,000 distinct CDR3 sequences, roughly 35% seen once. The specimen comprised blood, sampled after autologous hematopoietic stem cell transplantation. These receptors originate from a girl aged 5-17 years with multiple sclerosis.

This chain joins TRBV27 and TRBJ1-1, with a possible D match to TRBD1 (5 bases). V was clipped by 7 bases and J by 6 bases, with 9 bases between them. Germline-derived CDR1 and CDR2 are MNHEY and SMNVEV (reference sequence). The CDR3 is made up of 11 amino acids. This chain's CDR3 is CASTGGAEAFF. CDR3 DNA: TGTGCCAGCACCGGAGGGGCTGAAGCTTTCTTT.

DNA for the CDR3: TGTGCCAGCAGTCCCTTGGCTAGCGGGAGTGGGGAGACCCAGTACTTC. It translates to CASSPLASGSGETQYF. V gene TRBV12-3 or TRBV12-4 combines with J gene TRBJ2-5, with TRBD2 matching 10 bases. V was pared by 5 bases and J by 5 bases, with 11 bases of the junction left unmatched. This CDR3 is 16 amino acids long.